What follows is one T cell receptor beta chain and its context. Participant ages covered 18 to 89 years across 24 US areas. CDR3 length equals 16 residues. CDR1 and CDR2 (germline): MGHRA, YSYEKL. V lost 1 base, J lost 4 bases, and 14 bases lay in between. This specimen comes from a study of blood T cell repertoires in COVID-19. Assay used: immunoSEQ multiplex PCR; TCRdb lists only in-frame clones, some missing. The sample yields over 250,000 clones, about nine tenths seen once. The chain joins TRBV4-1 to TRBJ1-5; no firm D call. This clonotype originated in a woman between 18 and 30 years old who had recovered from COVID-19. The material sequenced was PBMCs or T cells enriched from blood (not recorded which). Here the CDR3 reads CASSQVILAGNQPQHF. The CDR3 bases are TGCGCCAGCAGCCAAGTGATTTTGGCGGGGAATCAGCCCCAGCATTTT.